These 28 T cell receptor beta chains share one sample of origin, sequenced in a study of cytomegalovirus exposure and HLA in healthy donors. The PCR employed 60 Vbeta primers together with 13 Jbeta primers. Assay: immunoSEQ multiplex PCR; the TCRdb copy retains only in-frame clones and omits some. The sample shows 250,000 to 350,000 clones, about nine tenths of them seen only once. The sequenced material came from PBMCs. The receptors derive from a middle-aged man in good health and CMV-seropositive.

This chain joins TRBV4-3 and TRBJ2-7; the match to TRBD1 covers 8 bases. Germline V gene data show CDR1 as LGHNA and CDR2 as YSLEER. The CDR3 covers 13 residues. V gave up 2 bases and J gave up 7 bases; unmatched junction bases: 4. The CDR3 here is CASSQRQGAEQYF. The CDR3 coding sequence is TGCGCCAGCAGCCAACGCCAGGGGGCTGAGCAGTACTTC.

Details on this clone: An end of the junction differs from the germline gene, which may be a read error. The V call is TRBV27, the J call TRBJ2-7; 9 bases fit TRBD1. Looked up from germline, CDR1 is MNHEY and CDR2 is SMNVEV (reference sequence). The CDR3 consists of 14 residues. The CDR3 DNA sequence: TGTGCCAGCAGTTTTGGGACAGGGTCCTCCGAGCAGTACTTC. Amino acids: CASSFGTGSSEQYF.

With respect to this clone: In the same sample, other DNA sequences code for this CDR3. The V call is TRBV18, the J call TRBJ2-5, with D perhaps TRBD1 (6 bases). This CDR3 is built from 13 residues. Germline V gene data show CDR1 as KGHSH and CDR2 as LQKENI. Trimming stripped 1 base from V and 4 bases from J, with 7 bases between. CDR3 amino acids: CASSPRGRETQYF. The DNA of the CDR3 is TGTGCCAGCTCACCACGGGGGCGAGAGACCCAGTACTTC.

The gene calls are TRBV28 and TRBJ1-2; maybe TRBD1 (5 bases). Trimming pared 3 bases from V and 5 bases from J, leaving 10 bases between. Looked up from germline, CDR1 is MDHEN and CDR2 is SYDVKM. The CDR3 is 13 amino acids. The CDR3 spells CASSLAGRYGYTF. CDR3 in DNA: TGTGCCAGCAGTTTGGCAGGGAGGTATGGCTACACCTTC.

On this clone itself: The CDR3 does not close with the conserved phenylalanine or tryptophan, likely indicating a read error. The rearrangement links TRBV6-5 to TRBJ1-2; D not resolved. This CDR3 has 14 amino acids. Trimming cost V 0 bases and J 5 bases, with 10 bases left between them. Germline CDR1 and CDR2: MNHEY and SVGAGI. The CDR3 coding sequence is TGTGCCAGCAGTTACTCGCCACAGCTTTATGGCTACACCCTC. Protein sequence: CASSYSPQLYGYTL.

The chain carries TRBV29-1 and TRBJ2-7; possibly TRBD1 for D (6 bases). Germline V lookup: CDR1 SQVTM, CDR2 ANQGSEA. With 6 bases removed from V and 0 bases from J, the gap between germline ends came to 15 bases. This CDR3 has 14 residues. The CDR3 is CSVAGTSRSYEQYF. CDR3 coding DNA: TGCAGCGTCGCCGGGACAAGTCGCTCCTACGAGCAGTACTTC.

The chain joins TRBV6-5 to TRBJ2-3, with 10 bases lining up with TRBD1. Germline CDR1 reads MNHEY; CDR2 reads SVGAGI. This CDR3 comprises 14 residues. The V segment lost 4 bases and the J segment 3 bases; nucleotides outside the gene matches: 1. CDR3 nucleotide sequence: TGTGCCAGCAGTTTGGGACAGGGGACAGATACGCAGTATTTT. Translated: CASSLGQGTDTQYF.

The chain has TRBV19 and TRBJ2-7; D ambiguous. CDR1 LNHDA and CDR2 SQIVND come from the germline V gene (reference sequence). The ends were cut back, 3 bases at V and 3 bases at J, with 12 bases in the middle. This CDR3 region has 14 residues. The CDR3 coding sequence is TGTGCCAGTAGTATCGCCAGTACCCACTACGAGCAGTACTTC. Translating gives CASSIASTHYEQYF.

This clone occurred a few times. The gene calls are TRBV6-6 and TRBJ2-7, with 12 bases matching TRBD2. Trimming removed 6 bases from V and 3 bases from J; junction bases left unmatched: 3. This CDR3 is built from 14 residues. Germline CDR1 and CDR2: MNHNY and SVGAGI (reference sequence). CDR3: CASRPTSGSYEQYF. The CDR3 DNA reads as TGTGCCAGCAGGCCGACTAGCGGGAGCTACGAGCAGTACTTC.

This chain connects TRBV18 to TRBJ1-2; 7 nucleotides align to TRBD1. Germline CDR1 reads KGHSH; CDR2 reads LQKENI. This CDR3 is 13 amino acids long. With V trimmed by 3 bases and J by 7 bases, 5 bases remained unmatched. This CDR3 is CASSPGQLTGYTF. The CDR3 DNA follows: TGTGCCAGCTCACCGGGACAGCTTACTGGCTACACCTTC.

This chain uses TRBV7-2 with TRBJ2-7; no clear D. There are 15 residues in the CDR3. Per the germline V gene, CDR1 is SGHTA and CDR2 is FQGNSA. V was pared by 1 base and J by 2 bases, with 12 bases between. The CDR3 here is CASSLEAESPYEQYF. CDR3 nucleotide sequence: TGTGCCAGCAGCTTAGAAGCTGAATCCCCCTACGAGCAGTACTTC.

This rearrangement joins TRBV7-9 to TRBJ2-2; no definite D call. Germline-derived CDR1 and CDR2 are SEHNR and FQNEAQ (reference sequence). V lost 5 bases to trimming and J lost 0 bases, with 4 bases between them. The CDR3 is 13 amino acids. Here the CDR3 DNA reads TGTGCCAGCAGCCTTTCGAACACCGGGGAGCTGTTTTTT. Translated, it gives CASSLSNTGELFF.

The chain carries TRBV11-2 and TRBJ2-7; 8 bases are a match to TRBD1. From germline, CDR1 is SGHAT and CDR2 FQNNGV. This CDR3 spans 16 amino acids. The J segment lost 4 bases and the V segment lost 4 bases, leaving 12 bases of the junction unmatched. DNA for the CDR3: TGTGCCAGCAGCTCCCGGGACAGGCCTATCGGTTACGAGCAGTACTTC. It specifies CASSSRDRPIGYEQYF. The full variable domain, rest sourced from reference TRBV11-2 and TRBJ2-7, is EAGVAQSPRYKIIEKRQSVAFWCNPISGHATLYWYQQILGQGPKLLIQFQNNGVVDDSQLPKDRFSAERLKGVDSTLKIQPAKLEDSAVYLCASSSRDRPIGYEQYFGPGTRLTVT.

The rearrangement links TRBV9 to TRBJ2-7; 11 bases line up with TRBD2. This CDR3 is 16 amino acids long. Germline V CDR1 and CDR2: SGDLS, YYNGEE. Trimming cost V 1 base and J 1 base; bases outside gene matches: 4. The CDR3 nucleotides are TGTGCCAGCAGCGTAAGGGCTAGCGGGAGGTCCTACGAGCAGTACTTC. Encoded protein: CASSVRASGRSYEQYF. Full variable domain (remainder filled in from reference TRBV9 and TRBJ2-7): DSGVTQTPKHLITATGQRVTLRCSPRSGDLSVYWYQQSLDQGLQFLIQYYNGEERAKGNILERFSAQQFPDLHSELNLSSLELGDSALYFCASSVRASGRSYEQYFGPGTRLTVT.

The rearrangement joins TRBV6-1 to TRBJ2-1, with D perhaps matching TRBD2 (5 bases). V lost 5 bases and J 9 bases, leaving 17 bases between the germline ends. The CDR3 has 14 amino acids. In germline, CDR1 is MNHNS, CDR2 SASEGT. The DNA for the CDR3 is TGTGCCAGCAGTACATTAAATTCGGGAACTGAGCAGTTCTTC. It specifies CASSTLNSGTEQFF.

The table lists this clone with a count of one. The rearrangement links TRBV9 to TRBJ2-2, with D maybe TRBD2 (6 bases). V was pared by 3 bases and J by 0 bases, with 15 bases between. Germline V gives CDR1 SGDLS, CDR2 YYNGEE. The CDR3 is 17 residues long. CDR3 nucleotide sequence: TGTGCCAGCAGCGAGAGTCCTAGCGTAACGAACACCGGGGAGCTGTTTTTT. This sequence encodes CASSESPSVTNTGELFF.

The chain joins TRBV5-4 to TRBJ1-4; D uncertain. The germline gives CDR1 SGHNT, CDR2 YYREEE (reference sequence). The CDR3 totals 16 residues. Trimming stripped 3 bases from V and 1 base from J, with 13 bases between. DNA for the CDR3: TGTGCCAGCAGCTCCGCGGCCGCGTTAACTAATGAAAAACTGTTTTTT. Translation: CASSSAAALTNEKLFF.

J is TRBJ1-4 and V is TRBV5-1; unclear D gene. Deletions cut 0 bases from V and 1 base from J, with 13 bases between. The CDR3 is 17 amino acids. CDR1 and CDR2 (germline): SGHRS, YFSETQ. CDR3 region: CASSLGRGEGTNEKLFF. CDR3 DNA sequence: TGCGCCAGCAGCTTGGGCAGAGGTGAAGGAACTAATGAAAAACTGTTTTTT.

As for this clone: Other DNA variants within this sample encode the same CDR3. V usage is TRBV7-3 and J usage is TRBJ2-7, with 12 bases aligning to TRBD1. The CDR3 runs to 14 residues. Trimming removed 5 bases from V and 4 bases from J; junction bases left unmatched: 3. The germline gives CDR1 SGHTA, CDR2 FQGTGA. The CDR3 spells CASSPGQGAYEQYF. In DNA, the CDR3 is TGTGCCAGCAGCCCGGGACAGGGGGCTTACGAGCAGTACTTC.

The chain combines TRBV5-1 with TRBJ2-2, with a tentative D call TRBD1 (6 bases). This CDR3 spans 15 amino acids. Germline V gene sequence: CDR1 SGHRS, CDR2 YFSETQ. V lost 1 base and J 2 bases, leaving 9 bases between the germline ends. As DNA, the CDR3 is TGCGCCAGCAGCTTGCGGACAGATAACACCGGGGAGCTGTTTTTT. It encodes CASSLRTDNTGELFF.

The J gene is TRBJ1-1, the V gene TRBV27, with TRBD1 matching 7 bases. V shed 5 bases and J 5 bases; nucleotides not matched to a gene: 8. This CDR3 has 14 residues. Germline CDR1 and CDR2: MNHEY and SMNVEV (reference sequence). The CDR3 DNA reads TGTGCCAGCAGTCCCAGACAGGGAGGAACTGAAGCTTTCTTT. As protein: CASSPRQGGTEAFF.

Only one count was recorded for this clone. The chain combines TRBV6-1 with TRBJ2-7; TRBD1 matches at 12 bases. CDR1 and CDR2 (germline): MNHNS, SASEGT. The CDR3 is 15 amino acids. J lost 3 bases, V lost 4 bases, and 4 bases had no gene match. The CDR3 region has the DNA TGTGCCAGCAGTGCGGGACAGGGGGCTATCTACGAGCAGTACTTC. This codes for CASSAGQGAIYEQYF.

This clone was detected a few times. This chain links TRBV2 with TRBJ1-1; D perhaps matches TRBD1 (6 bases). Looked up from germline, CDR1 is SNHLY and CDR2 is FYNNEI. The CDR3 has 14 residues. V lost 6 bases to trimming and J lost 4 bases, with 15 bases between them. The CDR3 is CASRDSSRSTEAFF. CDR3 DNA: TGTGCCAGCAGGGACAGTAGTCGGAGCACTGAAGCTTTCTTT. The entire variable domain, with the rest obtained from reference TRBV2 and TRBJ1-1, is as follows: EPEVTQTPSHQVTQMGQEVILRCVPISNHLYFYWYRQILGQKVEFLVSFYNNEISEKSEIFDDQFSVERPDGSNFTLKIRSTKLEDSAMYFCASRDSSRSTEAFFGQGTRLTVV.

The chain employs TRBV6-5 and TRBJ1-1; 10 positions agree with TRBD1. Losses at the gene ends were 5 bases for V and 1 base for J; bases not matched to a gene: 1. The CDR3 covers 14 residues. Germline lookup yields CDR1 MNHEY and CDR2 SVGAGI. The CDR3 DNA follows: TGTGCCAGCAGTCGGGACAGGGGGAACACTGAAGCTTTCTTT. Protein sequence: CASSRDRGNTEAFF.

This chain connects TRBV11-2 to TRBJ2-5; 10 positions match TRBD1. The CDR3 totals 16 residues. V was pared by 5 bases and J by 4 bases, with 10 bases of the junction left unmatched. Germline CDR1 is SGHAT and CDR2 is FQNNGV. This CDR3 is CASSPPFRDRGETQYF. CDR3 nucleotides: TGTGCCAGCAGCCCCCCCTTCCGGGACAGGGGAGAGACCCAGTACTTC. Variable domain in full (rest from reference TRBV11-2 and TRBJ2-5): EAGVAQSPRYKIIEKRQSVAFWCNPISGHATLYWYQQILGQGPKLLIQFQNNGVVDDSQLPKDRFSAERLKGVDSTLKIQPAKLEDSAVYLCASSPPFRDRGETQYFGPGTRLLVL.

In this sample, this clone turned up once. This chain joins TRBV5-1 and TRBJ2-7, with no clear D. This CDR3 has 13 amino acids. CDR1 and CDR2 (germline): SGHRS, YFSETQ. Trimming pared 4 bases from V and 0 bases from J, leaving 8 bases between. CDR3 protein: CASSPELSYEQYF. As DNA, the CDR3 is TGCGCCAGCAGCCCCGAACTCTCCTACGAGCAGTACTTC.

This clone showed up just a few times. This sequence joins TRBV5-4 and TRBJ2-1; 12 bases agree with TRBD2. The CDR3 covers 14 residues. V shed 5 bases and J 7 bases; nucleotides not matched to a gene: 4. CDR1 SGHNT and CDR2 YYREEE come from the germline V gene (reference sequence). The CDR3 nucleotides are TGTGCCAGCAGAACTAGCGGGAGGTATAATGAGCAGTTCTTC. Protein product: CASRTSGRYNEQFF. Together with reference TRBV5-4 and TRBJ2-1, the CDR3 gives the full variable domain: ETGVTQSPTHLIKTRGQQVTLRCSSQSGHNTVSWYQQALGQGPQFIFQYYREEENGRGNFPPRFSGLQFPNYSSELNVNALELDDSALYLCASRTSGRYNEQFFGPGTRLTVL.

The genes are TRBV6-5 and TRBJ2-3; 7 positions agree with TRBD2. The CDR3 has 14 amino acids. CDR1 and CDR2 (germline): MNHEY, SVGAGI. The V and J ends lost 2 bases and 2 bases, in that order; junction bases with no gene match: 1. The CDR3 spells CASSYAGVTDTQYF. Here the CDR3 DNA reads TGTGCCAGCAGTTACGCGGGAGTCACAGATACGCAGTATTTT.